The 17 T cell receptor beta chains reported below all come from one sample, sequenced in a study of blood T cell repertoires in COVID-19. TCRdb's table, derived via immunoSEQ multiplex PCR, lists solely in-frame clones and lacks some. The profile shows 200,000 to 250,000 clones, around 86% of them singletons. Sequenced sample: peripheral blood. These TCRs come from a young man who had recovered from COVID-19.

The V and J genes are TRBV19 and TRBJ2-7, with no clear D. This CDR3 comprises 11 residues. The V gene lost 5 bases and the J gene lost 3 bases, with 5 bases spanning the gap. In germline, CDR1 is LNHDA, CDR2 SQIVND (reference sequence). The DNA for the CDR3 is TGTGCCAGTAGTGGCCTCTACGAGCAGTACTTC. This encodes CASSGLYEQYF.

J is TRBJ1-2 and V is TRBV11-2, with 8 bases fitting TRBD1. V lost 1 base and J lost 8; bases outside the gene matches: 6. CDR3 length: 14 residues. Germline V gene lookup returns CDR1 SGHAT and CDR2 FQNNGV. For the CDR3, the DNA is TGTGCCAGCAGCTTAGTCGGGACAGGTGGGGGCTACACCTTC. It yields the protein CASSLVGTGGGYTF.

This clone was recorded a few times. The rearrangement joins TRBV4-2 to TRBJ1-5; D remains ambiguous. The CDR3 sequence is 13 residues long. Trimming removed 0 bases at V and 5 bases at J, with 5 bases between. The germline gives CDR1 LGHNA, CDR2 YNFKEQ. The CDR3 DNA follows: TGTGCCAGCAGCCAAGATCTACATCAGCCCCAGCATTTT. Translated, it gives CASSQDLHQPQHF.

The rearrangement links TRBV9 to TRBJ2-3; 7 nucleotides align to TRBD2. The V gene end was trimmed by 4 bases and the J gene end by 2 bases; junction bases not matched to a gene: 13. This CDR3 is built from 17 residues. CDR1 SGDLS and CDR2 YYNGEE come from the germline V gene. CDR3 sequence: CASSTTGWGGYTDTQYF. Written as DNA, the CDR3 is TGTGCCAGCAGCACAACCGGCTGGGGGGGGTACACAGATACGCAGTATTTT.

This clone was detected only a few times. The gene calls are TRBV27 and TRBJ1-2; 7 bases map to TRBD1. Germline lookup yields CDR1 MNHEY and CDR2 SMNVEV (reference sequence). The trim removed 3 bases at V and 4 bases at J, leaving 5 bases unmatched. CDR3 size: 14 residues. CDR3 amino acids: CASSLRGPRYGYTF. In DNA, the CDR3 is TGTGCCAGCAGTTTGAGGGGGCCCCGCTATGGCTACACCTTC.

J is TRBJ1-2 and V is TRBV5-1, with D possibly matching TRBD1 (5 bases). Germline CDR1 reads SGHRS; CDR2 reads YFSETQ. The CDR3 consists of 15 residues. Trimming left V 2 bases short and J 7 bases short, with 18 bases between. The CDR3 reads CASSFTQGDEFGYTF. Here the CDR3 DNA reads TGCGCCAGCAGCTTCACCCAAGGGGATGAATTTGGCTACACCTTC.

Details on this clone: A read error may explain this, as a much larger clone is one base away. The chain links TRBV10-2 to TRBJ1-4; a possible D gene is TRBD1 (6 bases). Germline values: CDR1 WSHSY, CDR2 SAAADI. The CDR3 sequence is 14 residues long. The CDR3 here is CARRGRGVTEKLFF. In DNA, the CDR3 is TGCGCCCGCAGGGGCCGGGGGGTCACAGAAAAACTGTTTTTT.

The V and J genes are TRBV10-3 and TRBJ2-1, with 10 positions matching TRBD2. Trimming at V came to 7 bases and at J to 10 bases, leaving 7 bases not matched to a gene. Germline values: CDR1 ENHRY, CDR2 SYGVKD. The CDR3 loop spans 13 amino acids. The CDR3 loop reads CAIMASGGGEQFF. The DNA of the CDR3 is TGTGCCATCATGGCTAGCGGGGGAGGGGAGCAGTTCTTC.

The CDR3 is CAIRTGVQETQYF. As DNA, the CDR3 is TGTGCCATCAGGACAGGGGTTCAAGAGACCCAGTACTTC. The chain is built from TRBV10-3 and TRBJ2-5, with TRBD1 matching 8 bases. V lost 6 bases to trimming and J lost 2 bases; unmatched junction nucleotides: 2. The CDR3 spans 13 residues. The germline gives CDR1 ENHRY, CDR2 SYGVKD.

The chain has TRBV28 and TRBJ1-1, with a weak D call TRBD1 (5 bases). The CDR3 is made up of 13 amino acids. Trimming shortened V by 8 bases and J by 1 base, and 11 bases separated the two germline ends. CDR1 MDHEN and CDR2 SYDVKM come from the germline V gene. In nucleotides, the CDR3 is TGTGCCAGCGGGGGACTCGGGAACACTGAAGCTTTCTTT. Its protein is CASGGLGNTEAFF.

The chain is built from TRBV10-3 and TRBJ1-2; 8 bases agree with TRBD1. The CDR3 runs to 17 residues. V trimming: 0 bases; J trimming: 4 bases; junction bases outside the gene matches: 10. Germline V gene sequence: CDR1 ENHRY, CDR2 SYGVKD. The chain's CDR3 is CAISESGQASRGYGYTF. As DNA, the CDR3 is TGTGCCATCAGTGAGTCGGGACAGGCCTCAAGGGGCTATGGCTACACCTTC.

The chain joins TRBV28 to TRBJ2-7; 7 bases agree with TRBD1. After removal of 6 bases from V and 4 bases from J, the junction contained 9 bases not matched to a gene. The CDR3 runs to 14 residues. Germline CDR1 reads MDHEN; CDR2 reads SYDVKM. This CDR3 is CASRRPGQLYEQYV. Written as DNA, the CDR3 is TGTGCCAGCAGGCGGCCGGGACAGCTTTACGAGCAGTACGTC.

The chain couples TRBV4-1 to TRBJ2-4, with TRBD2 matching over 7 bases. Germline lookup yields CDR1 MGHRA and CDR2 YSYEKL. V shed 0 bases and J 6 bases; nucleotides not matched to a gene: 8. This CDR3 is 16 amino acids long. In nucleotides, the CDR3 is TGCGCCAGCAGCCAAGATGGGCATAGGGAGGGAAACATTCAGTACTTC. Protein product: CASSQDGHREGNIQYF.

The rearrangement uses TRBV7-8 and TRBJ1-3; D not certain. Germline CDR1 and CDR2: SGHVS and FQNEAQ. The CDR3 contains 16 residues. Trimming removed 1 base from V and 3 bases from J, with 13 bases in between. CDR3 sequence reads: CASSLDEGRSGNTIYF. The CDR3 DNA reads TGTGCCAGCAGCTTAGATGAGGGCAGGAGTGGAAACACCATATATTTT.

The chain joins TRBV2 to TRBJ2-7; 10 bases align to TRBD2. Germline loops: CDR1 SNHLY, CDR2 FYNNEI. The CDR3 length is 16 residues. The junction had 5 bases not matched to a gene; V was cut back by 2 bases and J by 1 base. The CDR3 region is CASSEMPSGGSYEQYF. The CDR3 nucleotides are TGTGCCAGCAGTGAAATGCCTAGCGGGGGATCCTACGAGCAGTACTTC.

The CDR3 protein is CASSYSAEVEAFF. In DNA, the CDR3 is TGTGCCAGCAGTTACTCGGCAGAGGTTGAAGCTTTCTTT. The genes are TRBV6-6 and TRBJ1-1; D remains unclear. The germline V gene has CDR1 MNHNY and CDR2 SVGAGI (reference sequence). The CDR3 length is 13 residues. V lost 0 bases to trimming and J lost 7 bases, with 9 bases between them.

The CDR3 coding sequence is TGCGCCAGCAGCTTTTCTACAGGGGACACTGAAGCTTTCTTT. Translating it yields CASSFSTGDTEAFF. The rearrangement links TRBV5-1 to TRBJ1-1, with 7 bases identical to TRBD1. This CDR3 has 14 residues. Germline CDR1 reads SGHRS; CDR2 reads YFSETQ. The V and J ends lost 2 bases and 3 bases, in that order; junction bases with no gene match: 4.